These T cell receptor beta chains were read from a single sample in a study of CD8+ T cells in alopecia areata. TCRdb's copy holds only in-frame clones and misses some; the assay was immunoSEQ multiplex PCR. The repertoire holds 160,000 or so clones, with 55% to 75% as singletons. The starting material was CD4+ T cells sorted from blood, obtained at week 4, from a patient treated with tofacitinib. The receptors were sampled from a human donor with alopecia areata. Each CDR3 is given with its conserved first and last residue. The D gene is left open where the match is weak. Size tells how often a clone was seen (once, few, many) or the class of an expanded clone, and some rows leave it out.

NA	TRBJ1-1	TRBD1	TRBV29-1	TGCAGCGTGCACAGGGGGCACCAGAATACAGGCACTGAAGCTTTCTTT	CSVHRGHQNTGTEAFF
NA	TRBJ1-5	NA	TRBV27	TGTGCCAGTAGAAAGTATAGCAATCAGCCCCAGCATTTT	CASRKYSNQPQHF
NA	TRBJ1-1	NA	TRBV29-1	TGCAGCGTTGAACGCCTAATCAGGGTAAACACTGAAGCTTTCTTT	CSVERLIRVNTEAFF
NA	TRBJ2-3	NA	TRBV4-1	TGCGCCAGCAGCCAAATTCTATCCGCAGATACGCAGTATTTT	CASSQILSADTQYF
once	TRBJ2-7	NA	TRBV5-1	TGCGCCAGCAGCTTGGGTAGGAGCTCCTACGAGCAGTACTTC	CASSLGRSSYEQYF
NA	TRBJ2-3	NA	TRBV7-6	TGTGCCAGCAGCCCAACCGGGACTCCTCAAGATACGCAGTATTTT	CASSPTGTPQDTQYF
NA	TRBJ1-6	TRBD1	TRBV2	TGTGCCAGCAGTGAAACAGGGGCTGATGGTTCACCCCTCCACTTT	CASSETGADGSPLHF
few	TRBJ2-1	TRBD2	TRBV11-2	TGTGCCAGCAGCTTAGCGGGGGGGTGGTACAATGAGCAGTTCTTC	CASSLAGGWYNEQFF
NA	TRBJ2-5	NA	TRBV7-9	TGTGCCAGCAGCTTGGGAGACAGTTACCAAGAGACCCAGTACTTC	CASSLGDSYQETQYF
NA	TRBJ1-6	NA	TRBV4-2	TGTGCCAGCAGCCAAGAGGCCTCCGAGTCCCGACGTTCACCCCTCCACTTT	CASSQEASESRRSPLHF
NA	TRBJ2-5	TRBD1	TRBV19	TGTGCCAGTAGTAGGGGACAGGGAGCAGCAGAGACCCAGTACTTC	CASSRGQGAAETQYF
NA	TRBJ1-1	NA	TRBV6-6	TGTGCCAGCAGTTTTAAGGATAACACTGAAGCTTTCTTT	CASSFKDNTEAFF
NA	TRBJ1-2	TRBD1	TRBV5-6	TGTGCCAGCAGCGAGAACGGACAGGGGGCCGGCTACACCTTC	CASSENGQGAGYTF
NA	TRBJ1-1	NA	TRBV7-2	TGTGCCAGCAGCCCCAGGATGGGGAACACTGAAGCTTTCTTT	CASSPRMGNTEAFF
NA	TRBJ2-7	TRBD1	TRBV5-1	TGCGCCAGCAGCCCGCCAGGGGGTTACGAGCAGTACTTC	CASSPPGGYEQYF
NA	TRBJ1-2	TRBD1	TRBV5-1	TGCGCCAGCAGCCCGCAGGGGACAGGGGTGCGCTACACCTTC	CASSPQGTGVRYTF
NA	TRBJ1-2	NA	TRBV30	TGTGCCTGGAGTGTGATGGGGGATGGCTACACCTTC	CAWSVMGDGYTF
NA	TRBJ1-5	NA	TRBV7-9	TGTGCCAGCAGCTTCGGGCAGGGCAATCAGCCCCAGCATTTT	CASSFGQGNQPQHF
few	TRBJ2-1	NA	TRBV5-8	TGTGCCAGCAGTCGATCGGGGTCCTACAATGAGCAGTTCTTC	CASSRSGSYNEQFF
NA	TRBJ2-2	NA	TRBV2	TGTGCCAGCAGTGAACGTCCGGCCGGAGGGACCGGGGAGCTGTTTTTT	CASSERPAGGTGELFF
NA	TRBJ1-1	NA	TRBV29-1	TGCAGCGTTGAAGGGCCTGAAGCTTTCTTT	CSVEGPEAFF
NA	TRBJ2-5	NA	TRBV23-1	TGCGCCAGCAGTCAATCGAGCCGACGGGGGCGGCAAGAGACCCAGTACTTC	CASSQSSRRGRQETQYF
few	TRBJ2-7	NA	TRBV5-4	TGTGCCAGCAGCAAAGGCGAGCAGTACTTC	CASSKGEQYF
NA	TRBJ2-6	NA	TRBV29-1	TGCAGTGCAAGTTCTGGGGCCAACGTCCTGACTTTC	CSASSGANVLTF
NA	TRBJ1-1	NA	TRBV29-1	TGCAGCGCGGGACACACTGAAGCTTTCTTT	CSAGHTEAFF
NA	TRBJ2-7	NA	TRBV10-3	TGTGCCATCAGTGAGCCGATAACCTACGAGCAGTACTTC	CAISEPITYEQYF
NA	TRBJ1-2	NA	TRBV29-1	TGCAGCGTTGAGGGGGGTCCTAAGGGCTATGGCTACACCTTC	CSVEGGPKGYGYTF
NA	TRBJ2-5	NA	TRBV2	TGTGCCAGCAGTGCCGCCTGGGGATCCCAGGGCGAAGAGACCCAGTACTTC	CASSAAWGSQGEETQYF
NA	TRBJ2-5	NA	TRBV29-1	TGCAGCGTCAGACCGTCGCAAGAGACCCAGTACTTC	CSVRPSQETQYF
NA	TRBJ2-4	NA	TRBV6-5	TGTGCCAGCAGTGACAGGGCCAAAAACATTCAGTACTTC	CASSDRAKNIQYF
NA	TRBJ2-5	NA	TRBV29-1	TGCAGCGTTGAAGGTCCGAGAAAAGCACAGAGAGAGACCCAGTACTTC	CSVEGPRKAQRETQYF
NA	TRBJ2-3	TRBD1	TRBV15	TGTGCCACCAGCAGAGAACAGGGGTTACGCACAGATACGCAGTATTTT	CATSREQGLRTDTQYF
NA	TRBJ1-1	TRBD1	TRBV30	TGTGCCTGCAGGGGGCAGAACACTGAAGCTTTCTTT	CACRGQNTEAFF
NA	TRBJ2-5	NA	TRBV29-1	TGCAGCGTTGTAGGAGGGGGAGGGAAGACCCAGTACTTC	CSVVGGGGKTQYF
NA	TRBJ1-2	NA	TRBV30	TGTGCCTCCCTCAGGGCCAACTATGGCTACACCTTC	CASLRANYGYTF
NA	TRBJ2-5	NA	TRBV30	TGTGCCTGGAGTGTACTCTTAGGGCAAGAGACCCAGTACTTC	CAWSVLLGQETQYF
NA	TRBJ1-5	TRBD1	TRBV10-3	TGTGCCATCAGTGATCGACAGGGGGTACGTCAGCCCCAGCATTTT	CAISDRQGVRQPQHF
NA	TRBJ1-2	NA	TRBV30	TGTGCCTGGAGTGCCGACTATGGCTACACCTTC	CAWSADYGYTF
few	TRBJ1-1	NA	TRBV30	TGTGCCAATATAAGGGACGGTTACACTGAAGCTTTCTTT	CANIRDGYTEAFF
NA	TRBJ1-1	NA	TRBV10-3	TGTGCCATCAGTGAGGCAGGCCGGGGCACTGAAGCTTTCTTT	CAISEAGRGTEAFF
NA	TRBJ2-5	NA	TRBV15	TGTGCCACCAGCACCCGGCGGGGTGGAGAGACCCAGTACTTC	CATSTRRGGETQYF
NA	TRBJ2-1	TRBD1	TRBV29-1	TGCAGCGGAAGAGACAGGGGAGCGTACAATGAGCAGTTCTTC	CSGRDRGAYNEQFF
NA	TRBJ2-1	TRBD2	TRBV6-1	TGTGCCAGCAGTGGCTATGGGACTAGTGGCCACAATGAGCAGTTCTTC	CASSGYGTSGHNEQFF
NA	TRBJ1-2	NA	TRBV2	TGTGCCAGCTTGTTGGGGATCTATGGCTACACCTTC	CASLLGIYGYTF
NA	TRBJ2-3	NA	TRBV20-1	TGCAGTGCTAGAGATCGAGATACGCAGTATTTT	CSARDRDTQYF
NA	TRBJ2-5	NA	TRBV30	TGTGCCTGGAGTGTAGCTGAGACCCAGTACTTC	CAWSVAETQYF
NA	TRBJ1-2	NA	TRBV6-5	TGTGCCAGCAGGACCTATGGGCAGGATGGCTACACCTTC	CASRTYGQDGYTF
NA	TRBJ1-1	NA	TRBV27	TGTGCCAGCAGTTTCCTTGGCTGGGAGGCTGAAGCTTTCTTT	CASSFLGWEAEAFF
NA	TRBJ2-7	NA	TRBV4-1	TGCGCCAGCAGCCTCAGTGTGGGTGAGGTCTACGAGCAGTACTTC	CASSLSVGEVYEQYF
NA	TRBJ1-1	NA	TRBV30	TGTGCCTGGAGTCATAATATGAACACTGAAGCTTTCTTT	CAWSHNMNTEAFF